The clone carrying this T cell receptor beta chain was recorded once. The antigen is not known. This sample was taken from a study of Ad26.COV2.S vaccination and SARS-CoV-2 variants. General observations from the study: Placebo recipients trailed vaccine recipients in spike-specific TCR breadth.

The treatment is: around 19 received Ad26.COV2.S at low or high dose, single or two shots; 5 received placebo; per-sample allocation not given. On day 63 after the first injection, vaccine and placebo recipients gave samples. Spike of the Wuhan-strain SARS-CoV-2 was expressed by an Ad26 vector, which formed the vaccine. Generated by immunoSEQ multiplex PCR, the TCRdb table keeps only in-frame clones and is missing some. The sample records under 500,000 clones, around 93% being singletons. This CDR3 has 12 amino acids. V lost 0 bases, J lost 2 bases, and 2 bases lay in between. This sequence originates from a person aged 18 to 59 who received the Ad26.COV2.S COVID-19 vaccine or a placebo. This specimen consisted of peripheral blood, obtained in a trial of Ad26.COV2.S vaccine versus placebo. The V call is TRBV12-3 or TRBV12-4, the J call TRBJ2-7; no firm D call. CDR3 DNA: TGTGCCAGCAGTTTAGCCACCTACGAGCAGTACTTC. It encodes CASSLATYEQYF.